This entry concerns a single T cell receptor (beta chain). Original methodology: The authors estimated nucleated cell counts from reference gene primer amplification. Sequencing used immunoSEQ multiplex PCR; TCRdb keeps in-frame clones, though not all of them. Clone size and the V and J calls come from that table; the DNA yielded D and trimming. The sample includes 250,000 or so clones, approximately 85% of them seen just once. The CDR3 totals 13 residues. Trimming left V 0 bases short and J 4 bases short, with 7 bases between. CDR1 SGDLS and CDR2 YYNGEE come from the germline V gene. The record originates from a study of blood T cell repertoires in COVID-19. The wider study: The samples span acute and convalescent COVID-19 from the United States, Italy and Spain. Sources were T cells, B-cell-depleted T cells, or PBMCs; the material itself was cDNA or gDNA.

The sequence was obtained from a man at least 80 years old with acute or convalescent COVID-19. What was sequenced was peripheral blood. The gene calls are TRBV9 and TRBJ1-2, with D uncertain. The CDR3 DNA reads as TGTGCCAGCAGCGTAGGGGCCTTCTATGGCTACACCTTC. It specifies CASSVGAFYGYTF.